This T cell receptor beta chain comes out of a study of blood T cells in healthy people across ages. The study, taken as a whole, reports: Investigators treated diversity estimates from one million T cells as underestimates.

This clonotype was picked up many times. Its cognate antigen is unknown. J lost 10 bases, V lost 0 bases, and 7 bases had no gene match. The germline V gene encodes CDR1 SQVTM and CDR2 ANQGSEA. This CDR3 is built from 13 residues. Using a J-beta primer mix together with a sample-barcoded 5' primer, a second PCR was run for roughly 6 to 12 cycles. In TCRdb, the 5' RACE reads were re-called with MiXCR into one record per CDR3 protein. The data contain roughly 1,800,000 distinct CDR3 sequences, about 50% of them seen just once; the ten biggest clones take up roughly 2%. Material for sequencing was blood. The V and J genes are TRBV29-1 and TRBJ2-3; TRBD2 matches at 7 bases. This clonotype was obtained from a woman aged 40 to 50 in good health. As DNA, the CDR3 is TGCAGCGTTGAAGAGACGGGGGGAGGCCCGCAGTATTTT. Translation: CSVEETGGGPQYF.